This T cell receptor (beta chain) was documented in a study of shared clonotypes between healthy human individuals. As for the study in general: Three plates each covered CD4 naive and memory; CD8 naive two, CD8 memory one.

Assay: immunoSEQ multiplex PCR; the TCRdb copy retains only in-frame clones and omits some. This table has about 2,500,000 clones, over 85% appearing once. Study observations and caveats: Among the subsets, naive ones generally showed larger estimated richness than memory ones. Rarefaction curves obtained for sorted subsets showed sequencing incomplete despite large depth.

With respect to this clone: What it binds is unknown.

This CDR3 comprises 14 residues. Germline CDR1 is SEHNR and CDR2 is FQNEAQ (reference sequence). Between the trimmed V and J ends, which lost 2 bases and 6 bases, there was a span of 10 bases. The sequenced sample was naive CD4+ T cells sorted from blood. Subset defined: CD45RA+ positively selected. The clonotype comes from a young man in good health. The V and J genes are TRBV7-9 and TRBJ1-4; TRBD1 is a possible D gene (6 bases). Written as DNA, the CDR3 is TGTGCCAGCAGCTTAACGGCAGGGGATGAAAAACTGTTTTTT. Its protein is CASSLTAGDEKLFF.